This record looks at one TCR beta chain sequence and its context. This sample was taken from a study of blood T cell repertoires in COVID-19. At the level of the study: Whether acute or convalescent, the COVID-19 samples came from the United States, Italy and Spain. The analysed material was cDNA or gDNA that came from T cells, B-cell-depleted T cells, or PBMCs.

The V gene end was trimmed by 6 bases and the J gene end by 6 bases; junction bases not matched to a gene: 9. This CDR3 contains 14 residues. CDR1 is LGHNA and CDR2 is YNFKEQ in the germline V gene. The authors' processing: How many nucleated cells were present was estimated from reference gene primer amplification. Method: immunoSEQ multiplex PCR; TCRdb's copy keeps in-frame clones and lacks some. The DNA was the basis for D and trimming; V, J and clone size are from that table. The table includes roughly 160,000 clones, 70% to 85% detected once. The V and J genes are TRBV4-2 and TRBJ2-5; 8 nucleotides agree with TRBD2. The clonotype originates from a woman in her 70s in a cohort exposed to, infected with or recovered from COVID-19 (not recorded which). Source material: PBMCs or T cells enriched from blood (not recorded which). Here the CDR3 reads CASSLSGTRKTQYF. CDR3 DNA sequence: TGTGCCAGCAGTCTTAGCGGGACAAGGAAGACCCAGTACTTC.